One and the same sample provided the 20 T cell receptor beta chains below, sequenced in a study of CXCR4 blockade with PD-1 therapy in pancreatic cancer. Profiled with immunoSEQ multiplex PCR; TCRdb holds only in-frame clones, not every one. The top ten clones hold about 5.5% of a sample with about 17,000 clones, about 72% of them seen once. Material: tumor tissue. The receptor source for this set is a human donor with pancreatic ductal adenocarcinoma.

This clone was detected only a few times. V usage is TRBV11-3 and J usage is TRBJ2-3; 9 positions match TRBD1. The CDR3 is made up of 17 amino acids. Germline CDR1 is SGHNT and CDR2 is YENEEA. V lost 3 bases and J lost 0; bases outside the gene matches: 7. CDR3 loop: CASSLGQGLPSTDTQYF. CDR3 nucleotide sequence: TGTGCCAGCAGCTTGGGACAGGGACTCCCTAGCACAGATACGCAGTATTTT. Full variable domain (outside the CDR3, taken from reference TRBV11-3 and TRBJ2-3): EAGVVQSPRYKIIEKKQPVAFWCNPISGHNTLYWYLQNLGQGPELLIRYENEEAVDDSQLPKDRFSAERLKGVDSTLKIQPAELGDSAVYLCASSLGQGLPSTDTQYFGPGTRLTVL.

The chain couples TRBV18 to TRBJ1-1; D perhaps matches TRBD1 (5 bases). CDR1 is KGHSH and CDR2 is LQKENI in the germline V gene. Trimming pared 0 bases from V and 2 bases from J, leaving 13 bases between. This CDR3 contains 16 residues. The CDR3 sequence is CASSPPQGRGNTEAFF. DNA for the CDR3: TGTGCCAGCTCACCACCGCAGGGACGGGGAAACACTGAAGCTTTCTTT. Full variable domain (missing parts from reference TRBV18 and TRBJ1-1): NAGVMQNPRHLVRRRGQEARLRCSPMKGHSHVYWYRQLPEEGLKFMVYLQKENIIDESGMPKERFSAEFPKEGPSILRIQQVVRGDSAAYFCASSPPQGRGNTEAFFGQGTRLTVV.

The CDR3 coding sequence is TGTGCCACCAGCGGACTAGCGGATAAAACCGGGGAGCTGTTTTTT. It specifies CATSGLADKTGELFF. The V and J genes are TRBV15 and TRBJ2-2; 10 positions match TRBD2. V lost 5 bases to trimming and J lost 5 bases; unmatched junction nucleotides: 5. There are 15 residues in the CDR3. Germline-derived CDR1 and CDR2 are LNHNV and YYDKDF (reference sequence).

V gene TRBV29-1 combines with J gene TRBJ2-3; D may correspond to TRBD1 or TRBD2 (5 bases each). The germline CDR1 and CDR2 sequences are SQVTM and ANQGSEA. The CDR3 is 15 residues long. Deletions cut 4 bases from V and 0 bases from J, with 14 bases between. CDR3 sequence: CSVVPHRRSTDTQYF. The DNA of the CDR3 is TGCAGCGTTGTCCCACACAGGAGGAGCACAGATACGCAGTATTTT.

The chain combines TRBV28 with TRBJ2-7; 9 nucleotides match TRBD2. Trimming took 2 bases from V and 5 from J; bases not matched to a gene: 4. There are 14 residues in the CDR3. Germline V gene lookup returns CDR1 MDHEN and CDR2 SYDVKM. CDR3 residues: CASSLIAGVNEQYF. CDR3 DNA: TGTGCCAGCAGTTTAATAGCGGGAGTCAACGAGCAGTACTTC.

The V gene is TRBV14, the J gene TRBJ1-1; D gene ambiguous. Trimming removed 2 bases at V and 8 bases at J, with 9 bases between. The CDR3 has 12 residues. From germline, CDR1 is SGHDN and CDR2 FVKESK. The DNA for the CDR3 is TGTGCCAGCAGCCAACTCCGGGAGGAAGCTTTCTTT. It yields the protein CASSQLREEAFF.

J is TRBJ1-1 and V is TRBV28, with 10 bases fitting TRBD1. Germline V gene data show CDR1 as MDHEN and CDR2 as SYDVKM. The CDR3 has 15 residues. The V gene end was trimmed by 7 bases and the J gene end by 4 bases; junction bases not matched to a gene: 9. CDR3 nucleotides: TGTGCCAGCACCCGACAGGGGGCTGATGGCACTGAAGCTTTCTTT. Translated, it gives CASTRQGADGTEAFF.

By share, this clone counts as medium-sized. This chain links TRBV11-3 with TRBJ2-1; perhaps TRBD2 as D (6 bases). The CDR3 runs 15 residues. Trimming cost V 5 bases and J 7 bases, with 18 bases left between them. CDR1 SGHNT and CDR2 YENEEA come from the germline V gene. This chain's CDR3 is CASSERAGKGNEQFF. The CDR3 bases are TGTGCCAGCAGCGAAAGGGCGGGAAAGGGAAATGAGCAGTTCTTC. The entire variable domain, with the rest obtained from reference TRBV11-3 and TRBJ2-1, is as follows: EAGVVQSPRYKIIEKKQPVAFWCNPISGHNTLYWYLQNLGQGPELLIRYENEEAVDDSQLPKDRFSAERLKGVDSTLKIQPAELGDSAVYLCASSERAGKGNEQFFGPGTRLTVL.

The chain joins TRBV30 to TRBJ2-7; possibly TRBD2 for D (6 bases). This CDR3 comprises 11 residues. Germline values: CDR1 GTSNPN, CDR2 SVGIG (reference sequence). Trimming took 0 bases from V and 6 from J, leaving 6 bases between them. CDR3 nucleotides: TGTGCCTGGAGTGTCGGGGGCGAGCAGTACTTC. It is translated as CAWSVGGEQYF.

The chain couples TRBV29-1 to TRBJ2-5; D gene uncertain. The V gene lost 3 bases and the J gene lost 5 bases, with 10 bases spanning the gap. The CDR3 length is 12 residues. Per germline, CDR1 SQVTM and CDR2 ANQGSEA. CDR3 amino acids: CSVEAARETQYF. The CDR3 DNA is TGCAGCGTTGAGGCGGCGAGGGAGACCCAGTACTTC. Combining the CDR3 with reference TRBV29-1 and TRBJ2-5 gives the whole variable domain SAVISQKPSRDICQRGTSLTIQCQVDSQVTMMFWYRQQPGQSLTLIATANQGSEATYESGFVIDKFPISRPNLTFSTLTVSNMSPEDSSIYLCSVEAARETQYFGPGTRLLVL.

The chain employs TRBV18 and TRBJ2-3; D may be TRBD2 (6 bases). Germline V gives CDR1 KGHSH, CDR2 LQKENI. The CDR3 spans 16 residues. Trimming pared 4 bases from V and 4 bases from J, leaving 18 bases between. The CDR3 nucleotides read TGTGCCAGCTCACGTACCCTCGGGACTCCCTCAGATACGCAGTATTTT. It yields the protein CASSRTLGTPSDTQYF.

The chain links TRBV19 to TRBJ1-4, with 7 bases matching TRBD1. V lost 9 bases and J lost 3; bases outside the gene matches: 4. The CDR3 contains 13 residues. Germline V lookup: CDR1 LNHDA, CDR2 SQIVND (reference sequence). As DNA, the CDR3 is TGTGCCAGCCGGGACAGTTCTAATGAAAAACTGTTTTTT. Translation gives CASRDSSNEKLFF.

In this sample, this clone turned up a few times. The chain uses TRBV14 and TRBJ2-2; D gene ambiguous. The germline V and J ends were trimmed by 1 base and 4 bases, with 7 bases remaining between them. Germline lookup yields CDR1 SGHDN and CDR2 FVKESK. This CDR3 spans 14 amino acids. The CDR3 loop is CASSQGVSTGELFF. The CDR3 nucleotides read TGTGCCAGCAGCCAAGGCGTCAGCACCGGGGAGCTGTTTTTT.

V is TRBV30 and J is TRBJ1-3, with D unresolved. Trimming removed 2 bases from V and 0 bases from J, with 11 bases in between. Germline V lookup: CDR1 GTSNPN, CDR2 SVGIG (reference sequence). This CDR3 contains 15 residues. CDR3 nucleotides: TGTGCCTGGAGTAGGCTAAAAAACTCTGGAAACACCATATATTTT. This translates into CAWSRLKNSGNTIYF. Full variable domain (rest looked up from reference TRBV30 and TRBJ1-3): SQTIHQWPATLVQPVGSPLSLECTVEGTSNPNLYWYRQAAGRGLQLLFYSVGIGQISSEVPQNLSASRPQDRQFILSSKKLLLSDSGFYLCAWSRLKNSGNTIYFGEGSWLTVV.

The chain has TRBV29-1 and TRBJ2-7; no clear D. The germline V gene has CDR1 SQVTM and CDR2 ANQGSEA. The CDR3 has 14 amino acids. The V gene lost 4 bases and the J gene lost 3 bases, with 16 bases spanning the gap. In nucleotides, the CDR3 is TGCAGCGTTGGCCCCGAGCCGCCGGACTACGAGCAGTACTTC. Translating gives CSVGPEPPDYEQYF.

This clone is deemed medium-sized (0.01 to 0.1%). The gene calls are TRBV11-3 and TRBJ2-2; D possibly corresponds to TRBD1 (5 bases). The V gene lost 2 bases and the J gene lost 1 base, with 17 bases spanning the gap. Looked up from germline, CDR1 is SGHNT and CDR2 is YENEEA. The CDR3 length is 18 residues. The CDR3 DNA reads as TGTGCCAGCAGCTTAAGGCCAGGGCATGGGTGGAACACCGGGGAGCTGTTTTTT. It specifies CASSLRPGHGWNTGELFF. The full variable domain, in which reference TRBV11-3 and TRBJ2-2 provide the parts outside the CDR3, is EAGVVQSPRYKIIEKKQPVAFWCNPISGHNTLYWYLQNLGQGPELLIRYENEEAVDDSQLPKDRFSAERLKGVDSTLKIQPAELGDSAVYLCASSLRPGHGWNTGELFFGEGSRLTVL.

J is TRBJ2-5 and V is TRBV15; no clear D gene. CDR3 length equals 15 residues. Germline assignment: CDR1 LNHNV and CDR2 YYDKDF (reference sequence). V lost 0 bases to trimming and J lost 0 bases, with 8 bases between them. CDR3 region: CATSRDRINQETQYF. The CDR3 DNA sequence: TGTGCCACCAGCAGAGATCGTATTAACCAAGAGACCCAGTACTTC.

In its sample, this clone is medium-sized (0.01 to 0.1%). The chain joins TRBV14 to TRBJ2-7; D may match TRBD1 or TRBD2 (5 bases each). CDR1 is SGHDN and CDR2 is FVKESK in the germline V gene. CDR3 length: 13 residues. V was trimmed by 5 bases and J by 6 bases, leaving 14 bases between them. CDR3 loop: CASSSTAGGEQYF. As DNA, the CDR3 is TGTGCCAGCAGCTCCACGGCTGGGGGCGAGCAGTACTTC.

V is TRBV19 and J is TRBJ1-5, with D possibly TRBD1 on 5 matching bases. The V and J ends lost 8 bases and 5 bases respectively, with 10 bases between them. This CDR3 comprises 12 residues. Germline CDR1 and CDR2: LNHDA and SQIVND (reference sequence). Written as DNA, the CDR3 is TGTGCCAGTCGTCGGGGCGATCAGCCCCAGCATTTT. Translated: CASRRGDQPQHF.

The chain carries TRBV18 and TRBJ1-1; D unclear. The CDR3 spans 12 residues. Looked up from germline, CDR1 is KGHSH and CDR2 is LQKENI. Trimming removed 2 bases at V and 10 bases at J, with 11 bases between. The CDR3 reads CASSPGRGRAFF. The CDR3, as DNA: TGTGCCAGCTCACCAGGGCGAGGGAGAGCTTTCTTT.